This T cell receptor beta chain was sequenced during a study of blood T cell repertoires in COVID-19. Overall study: Whether acute or convalescent, the COVID-19 samples came from the United States, Italy and Spain. The analysed material was cDNA or gDNA that came from T cells, B-cell-depleted T cells, or PBMCs.

V lost 1 base to trimming and J lost 1 base, with 10 bases between them. CDR3 length: 16 residues. Germline V lookup: CDR1 SGHTA, CDR2 FQGTGA. Methods used by the authors: Nucleated cell number was recorded as an estimate derived from reference gene primer amplification. Profiling relied on immunoSEQ multiplex PCR, and the TCRdb table lists in-frame clones only, not all of them. V and J calls and clone size are given by that table; D and trimming were obtained from the DNA. The repertoire holds 55,000 to 85,000 clones, with about 73% as singletons. A few counts support this clone. The specimen was peripheral blood. The chain combines TRBV7-3 with TRBJ2-2; possible D gene TRBD2, 5 bases. The sequence was collected from a man aged 55-75 years with acute or convalescent COVID-19. Here the CDR3 reads CASSLRGVGNTGELFF. In nucleotides, the CDR3 is TGTGCCAGCAGCTTAAGGGGAGTCGGGAACACCGGGGAGCTGTTTTTT.